Sequencing of this TCR beta chain was carried out in a study of early T cells in non-severe SARS-CoV-2 infection. Study overall: Unsorted whole-blood RNA was sequenced in bulk, leaving chains unpaired.

Study-wide points: Database matching using VDJdb favored anti-spike CD8 responses, with private and CD4 specificities left missing.

This clonotype was counted many times. As yet, its antigen is unknown. Unique molecular identifiers were attached to individual cDNA molecules. TCRdb used MiXCR to reprocess the 5' RACE reads, holding one entry per CDR3 protein. The sample carries about 83,000 distinct CDR3 sequences, 9% to 15% recorded once. CDR3 length: 16 residues. CDR1 and CDR2 from the germline V gene are LNHDA and SQIVND (reference sequence). Germline trimming cut 5 bases from V and 3 bases from J; bases unmatched to any gene: 6. This sequence joins TRBV19 and TRBJ2-4; 11 bases are shared with TRBD2. Sequenced: whole blood. The sequence was obtained from an adult who was a healthcare worker with PCR-confirmed SARS-CoV-2 infection or an uninfected control (not recorded which). The CDR3 sequence is CASSHLAGGVKNIQYF. The DNA of the CDR3 is TGTGCCAGTAGTCATCTAGCGGGAGGAGTCAAAAACATTCAGTACTTC.